Presented here are 16 T cell receptor beta chains from one specimen sequenced in a study of T-cell reconstitution after alpha-beta-depleted transplantation in children. Using unique molecular identifiers, the investigators prepared the TCRbeta library. TCRdb itself ran the PCR reads through MiXCR, one entry per CDR3 protein. Among 600,000 to 700,000 distinct CDR3 sequences, around 13% were seen once, and the ten largest hold 0.65% to 0.9%. The sample consisted of PBMCs, taken before TCRalphabeta/CD19-depleted stem cell transplant. All receptors come from a girl aged 2-9 years with congenital amegakaryocytic thrombocytopenia, due to receive a stem cell transplant.

This clonotype was detected ten times or more. The V and J genes are TRBV28 and TRBJ2-2, with TRBD2 as a possible D gene (6 bases). The germline V gene has CDR1 MDHEN and CDR2 SYDVKM. V was cut by 8 bases and J by 5 bases, with 15 bases left in between. The CDR3 sequence is 14 residues long. CDR3 nucleotides: TGTGCCAGCTACGGGACTCGGGGGACCGGGGAGCTGTTTTTT. Translated: CASYGTRGTGELFF.

This clonotype was seen at least ten times. J is TRBJ2-1 and V is TRBV20-1; 8 nucleotides agree with TRBD1. Germline V gene sequence: CDR1 DFQATT, CDR2 SNEGSKA (reference sequence). V gave up 6 bases and J gave up 3 bases; unmatched junction bases: 10. CDR3 size: 15 residues. The CDR3 here is CSAADRAPLYNEQFF. CDR3 nucleotide sequence: TGCAGTGCCGCGGACAGGGCCCCCCTCTACAATGAGCAGTTCTTC.

As to this clonotype: A read error is possible here, since a much larger clone lies one base away. The chain uses TRBV29-1 and TRBJ2-2, with 9 bases that match TRBD1. The CDR3 is 14 residues long. In germline, CDR1 is SQVTM, CDR2 ANQGSEA. The CDR3 region is CSVEGQGSTGVLFF. The DNA for the CDR3 is TGCAGCGTTGAGGGACAGGGATCCACCGGGGTGCTGTTTTTT.

The chain uses TRBV20-1 and TRBJ2-7; 7 nucleotides agree with TRBD1. The CDR3 sequence is 14 residues long. Germline V CDR1 and CDR2: DFQATT, SNEGSKA (reference sequence). Trimming at V came to 0 bases and at J to 4 bases, leaving 6 bases not matched to a gene. The CDR3 coding sequence is TGCAGTGCTAGAGATAATCACAGGGGTTACGAGCAGTACTTC. Translation gives CSARDNHRGYEQYF.

This clonotype was seen only a few times. The chain combines TRBV4-1 with TRBJ2-5; 10 bases line up with TRBD1. CDR3 length: 12 amino acids. V lost 11 bases and J lost 5; bases outside the gene matches: 5. CDR1 is MGHRA and CDR2 is YSYEKL in the germline V gene. The CDR3 coding sequence is TGCGCCCCTGGGGACAGGGGTGAGACCCAGTACTTC. Protein sequence: CAPGDRGETQYF.

V usage is TRBV5-1 and J usage is TRBJ2-2; D remains unclear. Germline CDR1 and CDR2: SGHRS and YFSETQ. This CDR3 region has 14 residues. Trimming stripped 3 bases from V and 0 bases from J, with 6 bases between. The CDR3 loop reads CASSWAPNTGELFF. The CDR3 nucleotides are TGCGCCAGCAGCTGGGCCCCGAACACCGGGGAGCTGTTTTTT.

This clonotype was counted many times. J is TRBJ1-5 and V is TRBV21-1. TRBV21-1 is shown as a pseudogene. This CDR3 has 17 residues. The CDR3 is CASSPSRSGYSNQPQHF. The CDR3 nucleotides are TGTGCCAGCAGCCCCAGCAGGTCTGGATATAGCAATCAGCCCCAGCATTTT.

The chain joins TRBV14 to TRBJ2-3, with D perhaps TRBD2 (6 bases). The V end was cut by 2 bases, the J end by 2 bases, with 11 bases between. Looked up from germline, CDR1 is SGHDN and CDR2 is FVKESK. The CDR3 is 15 residues long. The CDR3: CASSQLSGVTDTQYF. CDR3 sequence (DNA): TGTGCCAGCAGCCAACTTAGCGGAGTCACAGATACGCAGTATTTT.

The rearrangement links TRBV3-1 to TRBJ2-3, with 9 nucleotides matching TRBD2. V shed 1 base and J 4 bases; nucleotides not matched to a gene: 15. From germline, CDR1 is LGHDT and CDR2 YNNKEL (reference sequence). This CDR3 has 19 residues. In nucleotides, the CDR3 is TGTGCCAGCAGCCAAGGCCCTCTTCCGGTGCGGGAGGGGTCAGATACGCAGTATTTT. Translating it yields CASSQGPLPVREGSDTQYF.

Concerning this clonotype itself: Possible read error: a much larger clone is one base away. The chain carries TRBV12-3 or TRBV12-4 and TRBJ1-2, with 9 nucleotides matching TRBD1. V lost 6 bases and J lost 8; bases outside the gene matches: 7. This CDR3 is built from 13 residues. CDR3 loop: CASRRTGVGGYTF. The CDR3 bases are TGTGCCAGCAGAAGGACAGGGGTAGGGGGCTACACCTTC.

The chain links TRBV27 to TRBJ2-5; D possibly corresponds to TRBD1 (5 bases). In germline, CDR1 is MNHEY, CDR2 SMNVEV (reference sequence). The CDR3 length is 15 residues. Trimming cost V 4 bases and J 5 bases, with 17 bases left between them. The CDR3 protein is CASSSTGYARETQYF. Here the CDR3 DNA reads TGTGCCAGCAGTTCAACAGGCTACGCTCGGGAGACCCAGTACTTC.

In DNA, the CDR3 is TGTGCCAGCAGTTCCGACAGCGCCCGGGTGGAGCAGTACTTC. It codes for CASSSDSARVEQYF. This rearrangement joins TRBV28 to TRBJ2-7; a weak D match, TRBD1 (5 bases). The CDR3 spans 14 residues. V was clipped by 4 bases and J by 7 bases, with 17 bases between them. Germline CDR1 is MDHEN and CDR2 is SYDVKM.

There are many counts of this clonotype. This chain uses TRBV4-1 with TRBJ2-7; 9 bases align to TRBD2. The ends lost 0 bases at V and 4 bases at J; junction bases unmatched: 7. Germline V gives CDR1 MGHRA, CDR2 YSYEKL. CDR3 size: 16 residues. The CDR3 here is CASSQDFSGRVYEQYF. For the CDR3, the DNA is TGCGCCAGCAGCCAAGATTTTAGCGGGAGAGTTTACGAGCAGTACTTC.

This clonotype was seen a handful of times. The CDR3 DNA reads as TGTGCCAGTAGTATAGCCGGACAGGGCCTGACTGAAGCTTTCTTT. Translating gives CASSIAGQGLTEAFF. This chain links TRBV19 with TRBJ1-1, with TRBD1 matching over 8 bases. V was clipped by 1 base and J by 5 bases; unmatched bases: 6. This CDR3 is built from 15 residues. Per the germline V gene, CDR1 is LNHDA and CDR2 is SQIVND (reference sequence).

In regard to this clonotype: This clone may be a read error of a much larger clone one base away. The chain employs TRBV20-1 and TRBJ2-3; the match to TRBD2 covers 12 bases. This CDR3 spans 17 amino acids. V shed 1 base, J shed 6 bases, and the junction held 11 bases outside the gene matches. Germline CDR1 is DFQATT and CDR2 is SNEGSKA (reference sequence). This CDR3 reads CSARVVRTSGRSDTQYF. In DNA form, the CDR3 reads TGCAGTGCTAGAGTGGTCCGAACTAGCGGGAGGAGTGATACGCAGTATTTT.

This clonotype appeared many times. The chain is built from TRBV5-1 and TRBJ2-1, with D perhaps matching TRBD2 (6 bases). Germline CDR1 SGHRS, CDR2 YFSETQ. Deletions cut 2 bases from V and 3 bases from J, with 12 bases between. CDR3 size: 15 residues. CDR3 region: CASSFPSASYNEQFF. CDR3 nucleotides: TGCGCCAGCAGCTTCCCTAGCGCAAGCTACAATGAGCAGTTCTTC. The full variable domain, with the rest looked up from reference TRBV5-1 and TRBJ2-1, is KAGVTQTPRYLIKTRGQQVTLSCSPISGHRSVSWYQQTPGQGLQFLFEYFSETQRNKGNFPGRFSGRQFSNSRSEMNVSTLELGDSALYLCASSFPSASYNEQFFGPGTRLTVL.